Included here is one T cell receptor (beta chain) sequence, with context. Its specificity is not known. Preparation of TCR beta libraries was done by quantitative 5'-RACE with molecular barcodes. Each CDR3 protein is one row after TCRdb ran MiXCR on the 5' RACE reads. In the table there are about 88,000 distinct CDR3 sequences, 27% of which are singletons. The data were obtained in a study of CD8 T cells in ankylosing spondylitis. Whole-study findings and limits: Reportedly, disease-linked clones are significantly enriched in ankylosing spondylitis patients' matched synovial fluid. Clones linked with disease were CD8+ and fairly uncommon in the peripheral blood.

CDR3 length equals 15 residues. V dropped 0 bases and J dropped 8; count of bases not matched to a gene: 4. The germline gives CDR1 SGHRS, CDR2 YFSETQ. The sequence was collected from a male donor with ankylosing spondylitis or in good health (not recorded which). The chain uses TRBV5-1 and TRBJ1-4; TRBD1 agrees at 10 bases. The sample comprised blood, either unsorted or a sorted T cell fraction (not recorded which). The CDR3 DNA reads TGCGCCAGCAGCTTGGAGATGACAGGGGGCGAAAAACTGTTTTTT. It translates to CASSLEMTGGEKLFF. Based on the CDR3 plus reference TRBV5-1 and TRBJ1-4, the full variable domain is KAGVTQTPRYLIKTRGQQVTLSCSPISGHRSVSWYQQTPGQGLQFLFEYFSETQRNKGNFPGRFSGRQFSNSRSEMNVSTLELGDSALYLCASSLEMTGGEKLFFGSGTQLSVL.